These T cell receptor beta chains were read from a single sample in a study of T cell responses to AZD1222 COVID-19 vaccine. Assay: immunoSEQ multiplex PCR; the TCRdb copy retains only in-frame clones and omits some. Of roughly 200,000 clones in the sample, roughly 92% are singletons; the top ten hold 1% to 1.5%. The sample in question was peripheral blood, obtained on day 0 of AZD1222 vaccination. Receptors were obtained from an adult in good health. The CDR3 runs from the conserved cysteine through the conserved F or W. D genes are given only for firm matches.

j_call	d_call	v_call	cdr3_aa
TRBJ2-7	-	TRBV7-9	CASSLEVGGNSYEQYF
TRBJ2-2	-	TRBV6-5	CASSYSSPNTGELFF
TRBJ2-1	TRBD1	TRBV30	CAWSRQGFNEQFF
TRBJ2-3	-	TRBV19	CASSSGLITDTQYF
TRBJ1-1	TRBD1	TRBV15	CATRMDRDTEAFF
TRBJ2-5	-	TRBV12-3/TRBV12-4	CASSLMVETQYF
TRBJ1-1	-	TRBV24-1	CATSDVNTEAFF
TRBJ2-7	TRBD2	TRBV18	CASSPATSGDLYEQYF
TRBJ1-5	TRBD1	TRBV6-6	CASRSRQGVRPQHF
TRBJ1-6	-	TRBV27	CASRPRYNSPLHF
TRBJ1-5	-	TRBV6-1	CASSEGYSNQPQHF
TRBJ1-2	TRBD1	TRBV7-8	CASSLNPGQALYGYTF
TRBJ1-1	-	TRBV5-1	CASSSTGPPNTEAFF
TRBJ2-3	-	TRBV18	CASSPQGGTGDTQYF
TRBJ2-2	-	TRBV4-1	CASSQDPGRGSGELFF
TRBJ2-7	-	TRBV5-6	CASRGQGVQQYF
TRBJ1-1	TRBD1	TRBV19	CASSTPGTENTEAFF
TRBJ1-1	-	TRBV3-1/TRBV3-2	CASSPRVGTEAFF
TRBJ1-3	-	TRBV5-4	CASSRGGSTYSGNTIYF
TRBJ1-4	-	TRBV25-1	CASSDPDKRGGEKLFF
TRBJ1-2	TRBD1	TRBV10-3	CAISESAQGAYGYTF
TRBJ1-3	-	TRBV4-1	CASRETGLSGNTIYF
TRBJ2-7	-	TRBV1	CTSSQHSGILAQDGYEQYF
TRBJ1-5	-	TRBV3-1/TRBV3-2	CASSQEGYGQPQHF
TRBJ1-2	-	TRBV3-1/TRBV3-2	CASSPSHTANYGYTF
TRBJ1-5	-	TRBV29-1	CSVGTETNQPQHF
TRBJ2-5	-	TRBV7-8	CASSPGGAIQETQYF
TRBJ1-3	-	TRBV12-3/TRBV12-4	CASLWGAGNTIYF
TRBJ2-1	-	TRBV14	CASSLQNRFNEQFF
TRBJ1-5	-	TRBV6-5	CASRIQVNQPQHF
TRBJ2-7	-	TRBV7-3	CASSSPGLGEQYF
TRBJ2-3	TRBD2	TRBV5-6	CASSLRAGGLPDTQYF
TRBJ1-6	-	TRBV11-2	CASSLGGSYNSPLHF
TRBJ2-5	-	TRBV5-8	CASSLVRRGETQYF
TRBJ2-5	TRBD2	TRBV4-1	CASSQVPSGGALQETQYF
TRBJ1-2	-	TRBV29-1	CSVEAGMGDSDYGYTF
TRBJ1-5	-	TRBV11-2	CASSLQVRQPQHF
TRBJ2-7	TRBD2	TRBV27	CASSLWFAGGSYEQYF
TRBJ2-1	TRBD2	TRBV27	CASSLGTSGAEQFF
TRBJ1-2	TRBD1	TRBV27	CATLPSGTGGVYGYTF
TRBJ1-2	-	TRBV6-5	CASSYSGAYGYTF
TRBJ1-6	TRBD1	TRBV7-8	CASSQQGVRNSPLHF
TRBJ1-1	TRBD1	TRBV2	CASSEAPGQGSPQAFF
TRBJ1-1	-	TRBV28	CASSLPAAPNTEAFF
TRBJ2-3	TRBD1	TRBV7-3	CASSRDREDTQYF
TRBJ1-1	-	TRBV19	CASSTWNTEAFF
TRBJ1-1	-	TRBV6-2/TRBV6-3	CASSYQSRGEAFF
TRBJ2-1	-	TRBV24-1	CATSDGRQRHEQFF
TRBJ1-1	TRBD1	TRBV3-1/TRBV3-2	CASSSRDRNTEAFF
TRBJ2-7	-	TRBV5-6	CASSSGRAYEQYF